This T cell receptor (beta chain) was identified during a study of human T cells and chemical hapten exposure. Time point given: pre-sensitization, week 0. Treatment denoted: therapeutic diphenylcyclopropenone sensitization with weekly scalp DPC. Researchers extracted total RNA from unfractionated whole blood. CDR1 and CDR2 (germline): LGHNT, FRNRAP. The CDR3 has 12 residues. V shed 8 bases and J shed 7 bases, with 14 bases lying between them. TCRdb reprocessed the RACE reads via MiXCR and lists one record per CDR3 protein. The repertoire has approximately 100,000 distinct CDR3 sequences, 9.6% of them found once; the top ten carry more than 3%. The study's findings and limits: Alopecia in the donors means their immune response may deviate from healthy people's. TCRs above 1 in 1000 frequency stayed constant with DPC sensitization.

Regarding this clonotype: The target antigen is unknown.

The sequence was obtained from a woman aged 40-49 years with alopecia areata. Some clones in this sample may be carry-over from other donors' samples. Sequences were derived from whole blood, sampled in connection with sensitization to the hapten diphenylcyclopropenone (DPC). The V and J genes are TRBV12-5 and TRBJ1-1; D may be TRBD1 (6 bases). CDR3 DNA: TGTGCTAGTAGTCTCTTACAGGGTGAAGCTTTCTTT. This codes for CASSLLQGEAFF.